Described below is a single TCR beta chain sequence and its context. The data were taken from a study of blood T cells in healthy people across ages. The use of a sample-barcoded 5' primer and a J-beta primer mix characterized a second PCR of about 7 to 12 cycles. TCRdb re-called the 5' RACE reads with MiXCR, one entry per CDR3 protein. The sample records about 1.7 million distinct CDR3 sequences, approximately 30% being singletons. Sequencing was done on a sample of blood. The clonotype comes from a woman in her twenties or thirties in good health.

This CDR3 is CAIRKSGGTTYEQYF. The CDR3 DNA is TGTGCCATCAGAAAGAGCGGGGGGACCACCTACGAGCAGTACTTC. This chain uses TRBV10-3 with TRBJ2-7; 9 nucleotides match TRBD2. V shed 6 bases and J 2 bases; nucleotides not matched to a gene: 8. The CDR3 loop spans 15 amino acids. Germline V CDR1 and CDR2: ENHRY, SYGVKD.